What follows describes a single T cell receptor beta chain. The data are from a study of T-cell reconstitution after alpha-beta-depleted transplantation in children. TCRbeta library construction was performed incorporating unique molecular identifiers. MiXCR was run by TCRdb on the PCR reads, yielding one entry per CDR3 protein. The sample has almost 500,000 distinct CDR3 sequences; around 12% are singletons. The CDR3 sequence is 16 residues long. The V gene end was trimmed by 0 bases and the J gene end by 3 bases; junction bases not matched to a gene: 5. Germline values: CDR1 LGHDT, CDR2 YNNKEL (reference sequence).

The J gene is TRBJ2-7, the V gene TRBV3-1; 10 positions agree with TRBD2. The sequenced sample was PBMCs from the stem cell graft donor, obtained from the stem cell graft. This clonotype originated in a human donor who donated a stem cell graft to a child with combined immunodeficiency. DNA of the CDR3: TGTGCCAGCAGCCAAGATTGGCCTAGCGGGAGCTACGAGCAGTACTTC. Its translation: CASSQDWPSGSYEQYF.